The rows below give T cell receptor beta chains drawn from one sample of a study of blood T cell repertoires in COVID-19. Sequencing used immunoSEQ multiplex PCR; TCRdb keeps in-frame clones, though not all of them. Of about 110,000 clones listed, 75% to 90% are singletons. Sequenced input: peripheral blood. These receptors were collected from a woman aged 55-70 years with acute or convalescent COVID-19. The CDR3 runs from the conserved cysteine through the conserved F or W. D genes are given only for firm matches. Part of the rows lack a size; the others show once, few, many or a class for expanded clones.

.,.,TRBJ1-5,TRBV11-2,CASSSGYLGNQPQHF,TGTGCCAGCAGCTCAGGTTACCTGGGCAATCAGCCCCAGCATTTT
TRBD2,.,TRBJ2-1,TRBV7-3,CASSLNSGGSYNEQFF,TGTGCCAGCAGCTTAAACTCGGGAGGCTCCTACAATGAGCAGTTCTTC
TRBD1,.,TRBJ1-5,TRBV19,CASSMGTANQPQHF,TGTGCCAGTAGTATGGGGACAGCAAATCAGCCCCAGCATTTT
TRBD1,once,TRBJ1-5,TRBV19,CASSGGRGQGTVDQPQHF,TGTGCCAGTAGTGGGGGAAGAGGACAGGGGACGGTTGATCAGCCCCAGCATTTT
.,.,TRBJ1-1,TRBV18,CASSFSVIKNTEAFF,TGTGCCAGCTCATTTTCAGTCATAAAGAACACTGAAGCTTTCTTT
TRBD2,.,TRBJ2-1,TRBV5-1,CASSLAGGLADIYNEQFF,TGCGCCAGCAGCTTGGCTGGAGGCCTAGCGGATATTTACAATGAGCAGTTCTTC
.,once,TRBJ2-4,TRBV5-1,CASSSGASAKNIQYF,TGCGCCAGCAGCTCGGGAGCGTCAGCCAAAAACATTCAGTACTTC
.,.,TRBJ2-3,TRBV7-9,CASSPRTGSVTDTQYF,TGTGCCAGCAGCCCCAGAACAGGGTCTGTCACAGATACGCAGTATTTT
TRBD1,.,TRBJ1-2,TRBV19,CASQSGQDQFYGYTF,TGTGCCAGCCAATCCGGACAGGATCAGTTCTATGGCTACACCTTC
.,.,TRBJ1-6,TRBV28,CASTQGYYNSPLHF,TGTGCCAGCACCCAGGGCTATTATAATTCACCCCTCCACTTT
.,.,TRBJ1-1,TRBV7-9,CASSLSRVTEAFF,TGTGCCAGCAGCTTAAGCAGGGTCACTGAAGCTTTCTTT
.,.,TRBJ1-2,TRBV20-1,CSASGGGYTF,TGCAGTGCTAGCGGGGGAGGCTACACCTTC
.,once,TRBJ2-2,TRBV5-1,CASSFVRGDGELFF,TGCGCCAGCAGCTTTGTGCGGGGAGACGGGGAGCTGTTTTTT
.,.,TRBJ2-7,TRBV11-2,CASSLVGGGDEQYF,TGTGCCAGCAGCTTAGTAGGGGGTGGCGACGAGCAGTACTTC
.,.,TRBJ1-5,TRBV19,CASSLRGQPQHF,TGTGCCAGTAGTCTCAGAGGGCAGCCCCAGCATTTT
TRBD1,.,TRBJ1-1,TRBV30,CAWDRGLNTEAFF,TGTGCCTGGGACAGGGGGCTGAACACTGAAGCTTTCTTT
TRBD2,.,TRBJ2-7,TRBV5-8,CASRPSGLLRSYEQYF,TGTGCCAGCAGGCCTAGCGGGCTCCTCCGCTCCTACGAGCAGTACTTC
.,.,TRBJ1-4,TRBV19,CASSMIQVLDEKLFF,TGTGCCAGTAGTATGATCCAGGTCCTGGATGAAAAACTGTTTTTT
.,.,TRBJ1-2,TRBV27,CASSLRAQLYGYTF,TGTGCCAGCAGTTTGCGGGCCCAACTCTATGGCTACACCTTC
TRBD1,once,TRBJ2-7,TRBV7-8,CASSTNRDRGYEQYF,TGTGCCAGCAGCACAAACCGGGACAGGGGATACGAGCAGTACTTC
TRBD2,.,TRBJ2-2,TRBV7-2,CASNPRTSGIDTGELFF,TGTGCCAGCAACCCAAGGACTAGCGGGATAGACACCGGGGAGCTGTTTTTT
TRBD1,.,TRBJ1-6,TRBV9,CASQGQSNSPLHF,TGTGCCAGCCAGGGACAGAGTAATTCACCCCTCCACTTT
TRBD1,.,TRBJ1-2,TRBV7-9,CASSLEQGSGYTF,TGTGCCAGCAGCTTAGAACAGGGGAGTGGCTACACCTTC
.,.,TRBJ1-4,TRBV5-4,CASSLQVGTTNEKLFF,TGTGCCAGCAGCCTCCAGGTGGGTACAACTAATGAAAAACTGTTTTTT
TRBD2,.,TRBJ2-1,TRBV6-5,CASSYSSLAVYNEQFF,TGTGCCAGCAGTTACTCGTCACTAGCGGTGTACAATGAGCAGTTCTTC
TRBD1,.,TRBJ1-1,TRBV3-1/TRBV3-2,CASSQYRGLTEAFF,TGTGCCAGCAGCCAGTACAGGGGGCTGACTGAAGCTTTCTTT
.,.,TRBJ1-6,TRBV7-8,CASSLGRTASYNSPLHF,TGTGCCAGCAGCTTAGGTCGAACAGCCTCCTATAATTCACCCCTCCACTTT
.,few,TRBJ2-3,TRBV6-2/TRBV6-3,CASSSSTDTQYF,TGTGCCAGCAGTTCTAGCACAGATACGCAGTATTTT
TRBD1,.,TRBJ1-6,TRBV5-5,CASRETGAYNSPLHF,TGTGCCAGCAGGGAAACAGGGGCATATAATTCACCCCTCCACTTT
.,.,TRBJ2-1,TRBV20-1,CSARLNEQFF,TGCAGTGCTAGACTCAATGAGCAGTTCTTC
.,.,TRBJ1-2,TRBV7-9,CASSLDGGYRGYTF,TGTGCCAGCAGCTTAGACGGAGGATATCGTGGCTACACCTTC
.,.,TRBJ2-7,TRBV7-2,CASSWRGSLGEQYF,TGTGCCAGCAGCTGGAGAGGGTCCCTCGGCGAGCAGTACTTC
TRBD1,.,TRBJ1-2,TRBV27,CASRLRTGSGYTF,TGTGCCAGCAGATTAAGGACAGGGAGCGGCTACACCTTC
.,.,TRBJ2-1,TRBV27,CASTFDSSYNEQFF,TGTGCCAGCACCTTCGACAGCTCCTACAATGAGCAGTTCTTC
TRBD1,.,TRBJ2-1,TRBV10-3,CAISTGQGVDEQFF,TGTGCCATTTCTACGGGACAGGGAGTAGATGAGCAGTTCTTC
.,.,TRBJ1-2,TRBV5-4,CASSLEGGRYGYTF,TGTGCCAGCAGCTTGGAGGGGGGGCGCTATGGCTACACCTTC
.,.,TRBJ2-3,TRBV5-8,CASSRRGTDTQYF,TGTGCCAGCAGCCGTCGCGGCACAGATACGCAGTATTTT
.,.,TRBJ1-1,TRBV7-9,CASSFRRVNTEAFF,TGTGCCAGCAGCTTTCGCCGGGTGAACACTGAAGCTTTCTTT
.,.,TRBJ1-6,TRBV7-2,CASSPASGGRALHF,TGTGCCAGCAGCCCCGCCAGTGGGGGCAGGGCCCTCCACTTT
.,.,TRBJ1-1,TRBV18,CASASAENTEAFF,TGTGCCAGCGCATCGGCGGAGAACACTGAAGCTTTCTTT
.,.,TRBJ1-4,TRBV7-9,CASSLGLGSTNEKLFF,TGTGCCAGCAGCTTAGGTCTCGGGTCAACTAATGAAAAACTGTTTTTT
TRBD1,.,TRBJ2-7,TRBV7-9,CASSLVSGQGPYEQYF,TGTGCCAGCAGCTTAGTCTCAGGACAGGGACCCTACGAGCAGTACTTC
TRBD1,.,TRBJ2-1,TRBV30,CAWSQKQGSKFF,TGTGCCTGGAGTCAAAAACAGGGGTCGAAGTTCTTC
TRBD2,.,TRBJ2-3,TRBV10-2,CASSDGGRNEDTQYF,TGCGCCAGCAGTGACGGCGGGAGAAACGAAGATACGCAGTATTTT
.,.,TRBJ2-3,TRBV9,CASSVVGSAQYF,TGTGCCAGCAGCGTAGTTGGCAGTGCGCAGTATTTT
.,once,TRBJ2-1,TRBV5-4,CASSSGSYNEQFF,TGTGCCAGCAGCTCGGGCTCCTACAATGAGCAGTTCTTC
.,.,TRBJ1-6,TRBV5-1,CASSEMTAGSSPLHF,TGCGCCAGCAGCGAAATGACAGCGGGGAGTTCACCCCTCCACTTT
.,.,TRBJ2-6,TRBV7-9,CAAPITRGANVLTF,TGTGCCGCCCCTATCACGAGGGGGGCCAACGTCCTGACTTTC
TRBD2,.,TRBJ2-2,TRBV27,CASSGLAGVTGELFF,TGTGCCAGCAGTGGATTAGCGGGAGTCACCGGGGAGCTGTTTTTT
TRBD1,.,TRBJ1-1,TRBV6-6,CASSLQGVLAAFF,TGTGCCAGCAGCCTACAGGGGGTCCTCGCAGCTTTCTTT
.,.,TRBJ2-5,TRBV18,CASSPKETQYF,TGTGCCAGCTCACCCAAAGAGACCCAGTACTTC
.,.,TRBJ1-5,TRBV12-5,CASGQNSNQPQHF,TGTGCTAGTGGGCAGAATAGCAATCAGCCCCAGCATTTT
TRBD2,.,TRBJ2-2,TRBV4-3,CASSPPERETGGELFF,TGCGCCAGCAGCCCCCCTGAGCGGGAGACAGGCGGGGAGCTGTTTTTT
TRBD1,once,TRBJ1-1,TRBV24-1,CATSDFGTGGWGGEMNTEAFF,TGTGCCACCAGTGATTTCGGGACAGGGGGTTGGGGAGGGGAAATGAACACTGAAGCTTTCTTT
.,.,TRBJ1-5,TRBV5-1,CASSLGQSFGEPQHF,TGCGCCAGCAGCTTGGGGCAGTCGTTTGGAGAGCCCCAGCATTTT
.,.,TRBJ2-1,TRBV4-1,CASSQDLVRRGPNYNEQFF,TGCGCCAGCAGCCAGGATTTAGTTCGCAGGGGACCCAACTACAATGAGCAGTTCTTC
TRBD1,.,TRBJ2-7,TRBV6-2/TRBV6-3,CASSRQGAEQYF,TGTGCCAGCAGCCGACAGGGGGCTGAGCAGTACTTC
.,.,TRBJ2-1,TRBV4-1,CASSLTTGSSYNEQFF,TGCGCCAGCAGCCTCACTACAGGGAGCTCCTACAATGAGCAGTTCTTC